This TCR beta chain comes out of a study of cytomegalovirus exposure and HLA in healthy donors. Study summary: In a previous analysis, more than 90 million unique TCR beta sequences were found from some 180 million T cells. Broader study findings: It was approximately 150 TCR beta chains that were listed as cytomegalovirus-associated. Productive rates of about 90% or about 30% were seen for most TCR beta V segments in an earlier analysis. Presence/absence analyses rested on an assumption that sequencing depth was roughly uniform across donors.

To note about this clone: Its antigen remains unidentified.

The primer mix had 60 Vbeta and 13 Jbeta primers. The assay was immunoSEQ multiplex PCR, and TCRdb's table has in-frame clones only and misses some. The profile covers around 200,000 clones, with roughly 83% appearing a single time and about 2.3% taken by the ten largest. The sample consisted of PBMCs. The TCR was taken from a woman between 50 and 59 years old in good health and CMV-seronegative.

CDR3 residues: CASSLGHRGGSLDEQYF. CDR3 bases: TGCGCCAGCAGCTTGGGACACCGGGGGGGCTCTCTGGACGAGCAGTACTTC. The chain is built from TRBV5-1 and TRBJ2-7; 8 bases match TRBD2. Germline V gene data show CDR1 as SGHRS and CDR2 as YFSETQ. The V and J ends lost 0 bases and 5 bases, in that order; junction bases with no gene match: 13. CDR3 length: 17 residues.